These T cell receptor beta chains were read from a single sample in a study of shared clonotypes between healthy human individuals. The method was immunoSEQ multiplex PCR; TCRdb's version includes in-frame clones alone and lacks a portion of them. The data contain 760,000 or so clones, roughly 96% of them singletons. The source material was naive CD8+ T cells sorted from blood. These receptors came from a man younger than 40 in good health. Both conserved end residues are part of each CDR3. D genes are given only for firm matches.

>.|TRBV18|TRBJ2-7
CASSRIQGTISYEQYF
TGTGCCAGCTCTCGTATACAGGGAACCATCTCCTACGAGCAGTACTTC
>.|TRBV19|TRBJ1-1
CASRSWNTEAFF
TGTGCCAGTAGGTCGTGGAACACTGAAGCTTTCTTT
>TRBD2|TRBV11-3|TRBJ2-2
CASSHQSGTRAGELFF
TGTGCCAGCAGCCATCAATCCGGGACTAGGGCCGGGGAGCTGTTTTTT
>.|TRBV29-1|TRBJ2-1
CSAWDLAGEQFF
TGCAGCGCTTGGGACCTGGCAGGCGAGCAGTTCTTC
>TRBD2|TRBV7-9|TRBJ2-3
CASSSTGTRIMTGTDTQYF
TGTGCCAGCAGCTCAACCGGGACTAGAATCATGACTGGCACAGATACGCAGTATTTT
>.|TRBV27|TRBJ1-1
CASSLSIAGTNTEAFF
TGTGCCAGCAGTTTATCGATCGCGGGTACGAACACTGAAGCTTTCTTT
>.|TRBV7-2|TRBJ2-4
CASSPTSGGKNIQYF
TGTGCCAGCAGCCCAACTAGTGGGGGCAAAAACATTCAGTACTTC
>TRBD2|TRBV27|TRBJ2-1
CASNTQTLAPNSEQFF
TGTGCCAGCAACACACAAACACTAGCGCCAAATAGTGAGCAGTTCTTC
>.|TRBV29-1|TRBJ2-7
CSYSAERIYEQYF
TGCAGTTACTCGGCAGAACGAATCTACGAGCAGTACTTC
>.|TRBV7-9|TRBJ1-1
CASSFTGSPEAFF
TGTGCCAGCAGCTTTACAGGGAGTCCAGAAGCTTTCTTT
>.|TRBV29-1|TRBJ2-5
CSVEGGLKETQYF
TGCAGCGTTGAAGGGGGGTTAAAAGAGACCCAGTACTTC
>TRBD2|TRBV7-6|TRBJ2-7
CASSPGTSYEQYF
TGTGCCAGCAGCCCCGGGACTAGCTACGAGCAGTACTTC
>TRBD1|TRBV7-9|TRBJ1-4
CASSPGTGDEKLFF
TGTGCCAGCAGCCCCGGGACAGGGGACGAAAAACTGTTTTTT
>TRBD2|TRBV30|TRBJ2-3
CAWSELAGGGDTQYF
TGTGCCTGGAGTGAACTAGCGGGAGGAGGAGATACGCAGTATTTT
>TRBD2|TRBV30|TRBJ2-1
CAWSGTTSGSSNEQFF
TGTGCCTGGAGTGGGACTACTAGCGGGAGTTCTAATGAGCAGTTCTTC
>TRBD2|TRBV7-8|TRBJ2-3
CASSAPRASGTPTDTQYF
TGTGCCAGCAGCGCACCTAGGGCTAGCGGGACCCCCACAGATACGCAGTATTTT
>.|TRBV7-9|TRBJ2-2
CASSSTDIPGGTGELFF
TGTGCCAGCAGCTCAACCGACATCCCCGGGGGCACCGGGGAGCTGTTTTTT
>.|TRBV9|TRBJ2-1
CASSLGGGTGGLDEQFF
TGTGCCAGCAGCCTAGGGGGCGGAACGGGAGGGCTAGATGAGCAGTTCTTC
>.|TRBV7-6|TRBJ2-7
CASSLVPTGEYEQYF
TGTGCCAGCAGCTTAGTTCCTACAGGCGAATACGAGCAGTACTTC
>.|TRBV10-2|TRBJ2-7
CASRDSSYEQYF
TGCGCCAGCAGAGACAGTAGCTACGAGCAGTACTTC
>TRBD1|TRBV6-6|TRBJ1-1
CASSPGTALYAFF
TGTGCCAGCAGTCCCGGGACAGCCTTATATGCTTTCTTT
>TRBD2|TRBV7-9|TRBJ2-7
CASSLIGTSGRARTYEQYF
TGTGCCAGCAGCTTAATTGGGACTAGCGGGAGGGCCAGAACCTACGAGCAGTACTTC
>.|TRBV4-3|TRBJ1-4
CASSQEGRVGEKLFF
TGCGCCAGCAGCCAAGAAGGACGAGTCGGTGAAAAACTGTTTTTT
>.|TRBV14|TRBJ2-5
CASSQNREQETQYF
TGTGCCAGCAGCCAGAACAGGGAACAAGAGACCCAGTACTTC
>TRBD2|TRBV27|TRBJ2-7
CASSSPRLAGTYEQYF
TGTGCCAGCAGTTCCCCCCGGCTAGCGGGGACCTACGAGCAGTACTTC
>.|TRBV9|TRBJ1-1
CASSVMEEPLHEAFF
TGTGCCAGCAGCGTGATGGAGGAACCCCTTCATGAAGCTTTCTTT
>.|TRBV28|TRBJ1-5
CASSSLGVNQPQHF
TGTGCCAGCAGTTCGCTAGGAGTCAATCAGCCCCAGCATTTT
>TRBD1|TRBV9|TRBJ2-7
CASSVRDSIYEQYF
TGTGCCAGCAGCGTCCGGGACAGCATCTACGAGCAGTACTTC
>TRBD1|TRBV7-9|TRBJ2-7
CASSSPQGARRNEQYF
TGTGCCAGCAGCTCCCCTCAGGGGGCGCGGAGGAACGAGCAGTACTTC
>.|TRBV6-1|TRBJ1-1
CASPGADTEAFF
TGTGCCAGCCCCGGCGCGGACACTGAAGCTTTCTTT